The present entry profiles one T cell receptor beta chain with its context. This entry comes from a study of blood T cell repertoires in COVID-19. Looking at the study overall: COVID-19 samples from acute and convalescent phases originated in the United States, Italy and Spain. Sample material is recorded as cDNA or gDNA derived from T cells, B-cell-depleted T cells, or PBMCs.

Original methodology: For nucleated cells, counts were estimated from reference gene primer amplification. TCRdb keeps only in-frame clones here, not all; method: immunoSEQ multiplex PCR. That table furnishes V, J and clone size, whereas the DNA furnished D and trimming. Of about 150,000 clones in the sample, roughly four fifths were seen once. Germline trimming cut 1 base from V and 1 base from J; bases unmatched to any gene: 6. CDR1 and CDR2 from the germline V gene are MGHRA and YSYEKL. CDR3 length: 16 residues. The source material was peripheral blood. V gene TRBV4-1 combines with J gene TRBJ2-5, with 7 bases that match TRBD2. This TCR was sampled from a woman aged 55-69 years with acute or convalescent COVID-19. The CDR3 region is CASSQVESGVQETQYF. For the CDR3, the DNA is TGCGCCAGCAGCCAAGTGGAGAGCGGGGTCCAAGAGACCCAGTACTTC.